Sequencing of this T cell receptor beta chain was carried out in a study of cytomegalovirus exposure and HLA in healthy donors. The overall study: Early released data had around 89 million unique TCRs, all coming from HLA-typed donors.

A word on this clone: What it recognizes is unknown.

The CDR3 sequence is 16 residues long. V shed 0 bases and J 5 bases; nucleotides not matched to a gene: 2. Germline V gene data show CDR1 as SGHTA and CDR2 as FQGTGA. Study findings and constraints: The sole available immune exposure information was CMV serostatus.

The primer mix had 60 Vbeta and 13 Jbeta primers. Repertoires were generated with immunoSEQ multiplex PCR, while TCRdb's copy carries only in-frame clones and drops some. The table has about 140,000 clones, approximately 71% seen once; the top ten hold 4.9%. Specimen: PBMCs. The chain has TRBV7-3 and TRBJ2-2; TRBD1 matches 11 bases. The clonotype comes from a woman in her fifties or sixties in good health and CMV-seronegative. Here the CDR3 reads CASSLTGTGGTGELFF. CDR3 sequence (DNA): TGTGCCAGCAGCTTAACTGGGACAGGGGGGACCGGGGAGCTGTTTTTT.